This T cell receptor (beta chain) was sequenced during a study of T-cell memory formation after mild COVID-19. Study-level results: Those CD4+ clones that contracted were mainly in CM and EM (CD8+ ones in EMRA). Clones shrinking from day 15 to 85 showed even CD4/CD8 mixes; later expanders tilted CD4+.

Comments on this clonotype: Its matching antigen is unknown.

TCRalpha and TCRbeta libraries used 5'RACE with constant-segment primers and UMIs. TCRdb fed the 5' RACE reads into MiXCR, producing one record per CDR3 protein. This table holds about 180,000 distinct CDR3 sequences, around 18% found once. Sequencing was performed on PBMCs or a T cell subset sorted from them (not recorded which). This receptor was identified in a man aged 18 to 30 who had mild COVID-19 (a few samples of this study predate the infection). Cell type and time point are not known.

The CDR3 reads CASSLAGGRTEAFF. In DNA form, the CDR3 reads TGCGCCAGCAGCTTGGCGGGGGGAAGGACTGAAGCTTTCTTT. The V call is TRBV5-1, the J call TRBJ1-1, with a possible D match to TRBD1 (5 bases). Germline loops: CDR1 SGHRS, CDR2 YFSETQ. The CDR3 spans 14 residues. V was clipped by 0 bases and J by 5 bases, with 11 bases between them. Based on the CDR3 plus reference TRBV5-1 and TRBJ1-1, the full variable domain is KAGVTQTPRYLIKTRGQQVTLSCSPISGHRSVSWYQQTPGQGLQFLFEYFSETQRNKGNFPGRFSGRQFSNSRSEMNVSTLELGDSALYLCASSLAGGRTEAFFGQGTRLTVV.